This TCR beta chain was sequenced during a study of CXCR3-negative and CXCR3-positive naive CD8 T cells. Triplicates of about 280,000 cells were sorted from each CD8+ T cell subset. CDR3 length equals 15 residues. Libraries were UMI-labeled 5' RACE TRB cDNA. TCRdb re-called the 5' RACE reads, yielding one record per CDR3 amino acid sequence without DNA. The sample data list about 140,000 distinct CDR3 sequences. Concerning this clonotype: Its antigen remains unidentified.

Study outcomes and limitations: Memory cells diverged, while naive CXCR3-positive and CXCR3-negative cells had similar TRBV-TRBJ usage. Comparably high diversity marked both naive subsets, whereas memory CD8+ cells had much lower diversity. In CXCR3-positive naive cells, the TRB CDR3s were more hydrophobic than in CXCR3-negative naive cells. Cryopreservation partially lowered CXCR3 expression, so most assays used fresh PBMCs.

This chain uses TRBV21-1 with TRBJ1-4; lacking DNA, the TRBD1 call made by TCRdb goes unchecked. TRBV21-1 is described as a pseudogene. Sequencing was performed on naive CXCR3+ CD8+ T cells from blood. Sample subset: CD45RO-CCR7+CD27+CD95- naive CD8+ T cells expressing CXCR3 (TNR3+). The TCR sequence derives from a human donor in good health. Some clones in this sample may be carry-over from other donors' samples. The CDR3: CASPVPGQSNEKLFF.